The rows below give T cell receptor beta chains drawn from one sample of a study of blood T cell repertoires in COVID-19. The repertoire was sequenced with immunoSEQ multiplex PCR; TCRdb's copy has only in-frame clones and lacks some. Of 200,000 to 300,000 clones in the sample, 85% to 90% were seen once. The source material was peripheral blood. These receptors all stem from a woman between 35 and 50 years old who had recovered from COVID-19. The CDR3 runs from the conserved cysteine through the conserved F or W. The D gene is left open where the match is weak. Clone size is given for some rows only: seen once, a few or many times, or a class if the clone is expanded.

size: -
length: 15
J: TRBJ2-2
V: TRBV2
D: TRBD1
DNA: TGTGCCAGCAGAGGGGGACAGGCGAACACCGGGGAGCTGTTTTTT
CDR3: CASRGGQANTGELFF

size: -
length: 15
J: TRBJ1-2
V: TRBV4-1
D: -
DNA: TGCGCCAGCAGCCAAGATTTGGCCAGGGGCTCTGGCTACACCTTC
CDR3: CASSQDLARGSGYTF

size: -
length: 13
J: TRBJ1-1
V: TRBV5-4
D: TRBD1
DNA: TGTGCCAGCAGCTTGATGACAGGGGCTGAAGCTTTCTTT
CDR3: CASSLMTGAEAFF

size: once
length: 16
J: TRBJ1-5
V: TRBV19
D: -
DNA: TGTGCCAGTAGTATGGAACAGGGCCCCTGGGTTCAGCCCCAGCATTTT
CDR3: CASSMEQGPWVQPQHF

size: -
length: 19
J: TRBJ2-2
V: TRBV4-3
D: TRBD1
DNA: TGCGCCAGCAGCCAGGCTTTCCCCGGGACAGAGCTGAACACCGGGGAGCTGTTTTTT
CDR3: CASSQAFPGTELNTGELFF

size: once
length: 16
J: TRBJ2-1
V: TRBV13
D: TRBD2
DNA: TGTGCCAGCAGCCCCCCCGAGCCAGCGGGGGGGAATGAGCAGTTCTTC
CDR3: CASSPPEPAGGNEQFF

size: -
length: 12
J: TRBJ1-2
V: TRBV10-3
D: -
DNA: TGTGCCATCAGTGGGGGCGGGGGTGGCTACACCTTC
CDR3: CAISGGGGGYTF

size: -
length: 18
J: TRBJ2-7
V: TRBV7-6
D: -
DNA: TGTGCCAGCAGCTTAGTTGCCGGGTGGAGAACGGATTCCTACGAGCAGTACTTC
CDR3: CASSLVAGWRTDSYEQYF

size: -
length: 15
J: TRBJ1-2
V: TRBV6-5
D: TRBD1
DNA: TGTGCCAGCACCCAGGGGGCAGGAGGGGTAGAAGGCTACACCTTC
CDR3: CASTQGAGGVEGYTF

size: -
length: 13
J: TRBJ1-1
V: TRBV5-6
D: TRBD1
DNA: TGTGCCAGCAGCTTGTACAGGGGGCGGGATGCTTTCTTT
CDR3: CASSLYRGRDAFF

size: few
length: 15
J: TRBJ1-4
V: TRBV19
D: TRBD1
DNA: TGTGCCAGTAGTACCAGAGGACAGGGCGTTGAAAAACTGTTTTTT
CDR3: CASSTRGQGVEKLFF

size: -
length: 16
J: TRBJ1-1
V: TRBV19
D: -
DNA: TGTGCCAGTAGTATAGATCGATCACGGCCGAGAGGTGAAGCTTTCTTT
CDR3: CASSIDRSRPRGEAFF

size: -
length: 14
J: TRBJ1-1
V: TRBV4-3
D: TRBD1
DNA: TGCGCCAGCAGCCAGACAGGGTTGGGCACTGAAGCTTTCTTT
CDR3: CASSQTGLGTEAFF

size: -
length: 12
J: TRBJ1-4
V: TRBV6-6
D: -
DNA: TGTGCCAGCAGTAGGCAGGGCGAAAAACTGTTTTTT
CDR3: CASSRQGEKLFF

size: -
length: 15
J: TRBJ1-1
V: TRBV5-1
D: -
DNA: TGCGCCAGCAGCTTGGAGGAGGCCGTGAACACTGAAGCTTTCTTT
CDR3: CASSLEEAVNTEAFF

size: -
length: 13
J: TRBJ1-1
V: TRBV7-9
D: -
DNA: TGTGCCAGCAGCTTGGGACAAAACACTGAAGCTTTCTTT
CDR3: CASSLGQNTEAFF

size: -
length: 13
J: TRBJ2-5
V: TRBV5-1
D: TRBD1
DNA: TGCGCCAGCGCCCGGACAGGGATGGAGACCCAGTACTTC
CDR3: CASARTGMETQYF

size: -
length: 15
J: TRBJ2-2
V: TRBV9
D: TRBD1
DNA: TGTGCCAGCAGCGTCGACAGGGCGGACACCGGGGAGCTGTTTTTT
CDR3: CASSVDRADTGELFF

size: -
length: 14
J: TRBJ1-6
V: TRBV6-1
D: -
DNA: TGTGCCAGCAGTTGGAGGGGGAGGGATTCACCCCTCCACTTT
CDR3: CASSWRGRDSPLHF

size: -
length: 19
J: TRBJ1-2
V: TRBV9
D: TRBD1
DNA: TGTGCCAGCAGCGTAGAGCCCGCGGACAGGGGGCGCTGGTTCTCTGGCTACACCTTC
CDR3: CASSVEPADRGRWFSGYTF

size: -
length: 14
J: TRBJ2-1
V: TRBV20-1
D: TRBD1
DNA: TGCAGTGCTAGTACAGGGGGCTCCTACAATGAGCAGTTCTTC
CDR3: CSASTGGSYNEQFF

size: -
length: 13
J: TRBJ1-2
V: TRBV5-1
D: -
DNA: TGCGCCAGCAGCTTTTCGTCTAACTATGGCTACACCTTC
CDR3: CASSFSSNYGYTF

size: once
length: 15
J: TRBJ1-3
V: TRBV4-1
D: TRBD1
DNA: TGCGCCAGCAGCCAGGGACAGGGGGTTGGAAACACCATATATTTT
CDR3: CASSQGQGVGNTIYF

size: -
length: 13
J: TRBJ1-2
V: TRBV7-2
D: -
DNA: TGTGCCAGCAGCTCCCAATTCAACTATGGCTACACCTTC
CDR3: CASSSQFNYGYTF

size: once
length: 17
J: TRBJ2-2
V: TRBV16
D: TRBD1
DNA: TGTGCCAGCAGCCAATATGGGACAGGACCCACCACAGGGGAGCTGTTTTTT
CDR3: CASSQYGTGPTTGELFF

size: -
length: 16
J: TRBJ2-3
V: TRBV4-3
D: TRBD1
DNA: TGCGCCAGCAGCCAAGAGGGGACAGGGGTGCCAGATACGCAGTATTTT
CDR3: CASSQEGTGVPDTQYF

size: -
length: 14
J: TRBJ1-2
V: TRBV7-9
D: -
DNA: TGTGCCAGCAGCAACACGGAGGCTAACTATGGCTACACCTTC
CDR3: CASSNTEANYGYTF

size: -
length: 16
J: TRBJ2-2
V: TRBV5-1
D: TRBD1
DNA: TGCGCCAGCATTCCTCCGGGACAGGTAAACACCGGGGAGCTGTTTTTT
CDR3: CASIPPGQVNTGELFF